The 13 T cell receptor beta chains below all came from one sample that was sequenced in a study of response to subunit inactivated influenza vaccine. Each CDR3 protein is one row after TCRdb ran MiXCR on the RT-PCR reads. Of about 570,000 distinct CDR3 sequences in the sample, about 10% are singletons; the top ten hold roughly a tenth. This specimen consisted of PBMCs from blood, obtained on the day of vaccination. Receptors originate from a man between 50 and 59 years old who received an inactivated influenza vaccine.

The CDR3 DNA reads TGTGCCAGCAGCTTATTTGCGGGGGGGCCATTAAGAGAGACCCAGTACTTC. Amino acid sequence: CASSLFAGGPLRETQYF. The chain links TRBV11-2 to TRBJ2-5, with TRBD2 matching over 9 bases. Germline assignment: CDR1 SGHAT and CDR2 FQNNGV. Trimming removed 2 bases from V and 4 bases from J; junction bases left unmatched: 11. This CDR3 contains 17 residues. Combining the CDR3 with reference TRBV11-2 and TRBJ2-5 gives the whole variable domain EAGVAQSPRYKIIEKRQSVAFWCNPISGHATLYWYQQILGQGPKLLIQFQNNGVVDDSQLPKDRFSAERLKGVDSTLKIQPAKLEDSAVYLCASSLFAGGPLRETQYFGPGTRLLVL.

This clonotype appeared a few times. V and J are TRBV28 and TRBJ2-7; TRBD1 might be the D (5 bases). The CDR3 spans 11 residues. V was cut by 4 bases and J by 5 bases, with 6 bases left in between. Per germline, CDR1 MDHEN and CDR2 SYDVKM. The CDR3 spells CASSWGDEQYF. CDR3 nucleotides: TGTGCCAGCAGTTGGGGCGACGAGCAGTACTTC. Filled out from reference TRBV28 and TRBJ2-7, the complete variable domain reads DVKVTQSSRYLVKRTGEKVFLECVQDMDHENMFWYRQDPGLGLRLIYFSYDVKMKEKGDIPEGYSVSREKKERFSLILESASTNQTSMYLCASSWGDEQYFGPGTRLTVT.

The J gene is TRBJ2-3, the V gene TRBV5-1; 7 positions match TRBD2. Germline CDR1 reads SGHRS; CDR2 reads YFSETQ. The junction had 10 bases not matched to a gene; V was cut back by 4 bases and J by 2 bases. The CDR3 is made up of 16 amino acids. The CDR3 protein is CASSGGLLSSTDTQYF. The CDR3, as DNA: TGCGCCAGCAGCGGGGGACTACTCAGTTCCACAGATACGCAGTATTTT.

The chain uses TRBV20-1 and TRBJ2-6; D may correspond to TRBD1 or TRBD2 (5 bases each). With 3 bases removed from V and 1 base from J, the gap between germline ends came to 13 bases. The CDR3 runs to 16 residues. Germline loops: CDR1 DFQATT, CDR2 SNEGSKA (reference sequence). This CDR3 is CSASTRDGSGANVLTF. Here the CDR3 DNA reads TGCAGTGCTAGTACACGGGACGGATCTGGGGCCAACGTCCTGACTTTC.

The gene calls are TRBV4-2 and TRBJ1-5, with D possibly TRBD1 on 5 matching bases. The CDR3 extends over 17 amino acids. The germline V gene encodes CDR1 LGHNA and CDR2 YNFKEQ. The ends were cut back, 0 bases at V and 6 bases at J, with 18 bases in the middle. The CDR3 loop reads CASSQDAGGRPAQPQHF. In DNA, the CDR3 is TGTGCCAGCAGCCAAGATGCTGGGGGGAGGCCAGCTCAGCCCCAGCATTTT.

The chain combines TRBV7-9 with TRBJ1-1; D remains unclear. CDR3 length equals 14 residues. Trimming removed 4 bases from V and 1 base from J, with 10 bases in between. CDR1 SEHNR and CDR2 FQNEAQ come from the germline V gene (reference sequence). As DNA, the CDR3 is TGTGCCAGCAGCTCCTTGAATACGAACACTGAAGCTTTCTTT. Amino acids: CASSSLNTNTEAFF.

This clonotype showed up many times. The chain uses TRBV9 and TRBJ2-2; possible D gene TRBD2, 5 bases. The CDR3 spans 15 residues. Germline CDR1 is SGDLS and CDR2 is YYNGEE. The germline V and J ends were trimmed by 0 bases and 7 bases, with 13 bases remaining between them. The CDR3 spells CASSVASGFDGELFF. As DNA, the CDR3 is TGTGCCAGCAGCGTAGCTTCGGGGTTTGACGGGGAGCTGTTTTTT.

This clonotype was seen many times. The chain couples TRBV27 to TRBJ2-1, with 11 positions matching TRBD1. V dropped 1 base and J dropped 3; count of bases not matched to a gene: 2. Germline-derived CDR1 and CDR2 are MNHEY and SMNVEV (reference sequence). The CDR3 length is 16 residues. CDR3 sequence reads: CASSLWGTGGYNEQFF. The CDR3 DNA follows: TGTGCCAGCAGTTTATGGGGGACAGGGGGCTACAATGAGCAGTTCTTC.

This clonotype was seen only a few times. This CDR3 is CASSTQGHDNQPQHF. The CDR3 DNA reads as TGTGCCAGTAGTACTCAGGGTCATGACAATCAGCCCCAGCATTTT. V and J are TRBV19 and TRBJ1-5; weak D call: TRBD1 (5 bases). The CDR3 consists of 15 residues. V lost 4 bases and J lost 3, with 13 bases in between. Germline-derived CDR1 and CDR2 are LNHDA and SQIVND (reference sequence).

In this sample, this clonotype turned up many times. The chain uses TRBV5-1 and TRBJ2-2, with TRBD2 identical over 9 bases. Germline V gene data show CDR1 as SGHRS and CDR2 as YFSETQ. V was clipped by 1 base and J by 3 bases; unmatched bases: 7. The CDR3 runs to 17 residues. Here the CDR3 DNA reads TGCGCCAGCAGCTTGAGTCAGCGGGAGGTTGACACCGGGGAGCTGTTTTTT. The encoded protein is CASSLSQREVDTGELFF.

This clonotype was seen only a few times. Compared with germline, one end of the junction differs, possibly owing to a read error. The chain couples TRBV12-3 or TRBV12-4 to TRBJ2-7; unclear D gene. The CDR3 is 12 amino acids. CDR3 protein: CASSFRSYVQYF. The CDR3 DNA sequence: TGTGCCAGCAGTTTCAGGTCCTACGTGCAGTACTTC.

This clonotype was seen only a few times. V and J are TRBV20-1 and TRBJ1-5; TRBD1 is a possible D gene (6 bases). V was shortened by 1 base and J by 4 bases, with 14 bases between the two germline ends. The CDR3 contains 15 residues. Germline V gives CDR1 DFQATT, CDR2 SNEGSKA (reference sequence). CDR3 amino acids: CSARGTGTNNQPQHF. The DNA for the CDR3 is TGCAGTGCTAGAGGAACCGGGACAAATAATCAGCCCCAGCATTTT.

V usage is TRBV29-1 and J usage is TRBJ1-4, with TRBD1 as a possible D gene (6 bases). Germline V gene lookup returns CDR1 SQVTM and CDR2 ANQGSEA. Between the trimmed V and J ends, which lost 7 bases and 5 bases, there was a span of 11 bases. The CDR3 sequence is 12 residues long. CDR3 nucleotide sequence: TGCAGCGCCTTGGGGGGCAATGAAAAACTGTTTTTT. Residues: CSALGGNEKLFF. Drawing the rest from reference TRBV29-1 and TRBJ1-4, the complete variable domain is SAVISQKPSRDICQRGTSLTIQCQVDSQVTMMFWYRQQPGQSLTLIATANQGSEATYESGFVIDKFPISRPNLTFSTLTVSNMSPEDSSIYLCSALGGNEKLFFGSGTQLSVL.